Listed below are T cell receptor beta chains from one sample, sequenced in a study of vaccination and CD4 T cells after COVID-19. For these receptors, no antigen is known. TCRdb redid the calling of the PCR reads with MiXCR, one entry per CDR3 protein. The sample lists about 7,400 distinct CDR3 sequences, around 53% occurring once. The sample taken for sequencing was CD4+ T cells from blood, cultured in vitro. The receptor set was obtained from a human donor in good health. CDR3s include the opening cysteine and the closing phenylalanine or tryptophan. A D gene is named only where the DNA matches it firmly. Some rows mark clone size as missing; the rest say once, few, many or name a class of expanded clone.

clone_size: NA; j_call: TRBJ2-7; d_call: TRBD1; v_call: TRBV19; cdr3_nt: TGTGCCAGTAGCCCGACAGGGCGTGGGCAGTACTTC; cdr3_aa: CASSPTGRGQYF
clone_size: few; j_call: TRBJ1-1; d_call: NA; v_call: TRBV20-1; cdr3_nt: TGCAGTGCTAGAGGAGCCTGGAACACTGAAGCTTTCTTT; cdr3_aa: CSARGAWNTEAFF
clone_size: NA; j_call: TRBJ1-2; d_call: NA; v_call: TRBV23-1; cdr3_nt: TGCGCCAGCAGTCAAGTTGTCAGGGAAAGGGACTATGGCTACACCTTC; cdr3_aa: CASSQVVRERDYGYTF
clone_size: NA; j_call: TRBJ2-1; d_call: TRBD2; v_call: TRBV20-1; cdr3_nt: TGCAGTGCTAGATCGCGGGGGGGCCGGTCCTACAATGAGCAGTTCTTC; cdr3_aa: CSARSRGGRSYNEQFF
clone_size: NA; j_call: TRBJ2-3; d_call: NA; v_call: TRBV5-1; cdr3_nt: TGCGCCAGCAGCTCCCTCCCTCCAGCGGGCCTAAGCACAGATACGCAGTATTTT; cdr3_aa: CASSSLPPAGLSTDTQYF
clone_size: NA; j_call: TRBJ1-4; d_call: NA; v_call: TRBV5-4; cdr3_nt: TGTGCCAGCAGCTTGGCCGCCAGGGAGGGCGAAAAACTGTTTTTT; cdr3_aa: CASSLAAREGEKLFF
clone_size: NA; j_call: TRBJ2-4; d_call: TRBD2; v_call: TRBV7-8; cdr3_nt: TGTGCCAGCAGCTCAATGACTAGCGGGATTGGGGGAGCCAAAAACATTCAGTACTTC; cdr3_aa: CASSSMTSGIGGAKNIQYF
clone_size: NA; j_call: TRBJ1-2; d_call: TRBD1; v_call: TRBV9; cdr3_nt: TGTGCCAGCAGCGCTGGGACAGCCTATGGCTACACCTTC; cdr3_aa: CASSAGTAYGYTF
clone_size: few; j_call: TRBJ2-5; d_call: NA; v_call: TRBV6-1; cdr3_nt: TGTGCCAGCAGACTCTCCGTGACAGAGAAACAGACCCAGTACTTC; cdr3_aa: CASRLSVTEKQTQYF
clone_size: few; j_call: TRBJ2-1; d_call: NA; v_call: TRBV14; cdr3_nt: TGTGCCAGCAGCCAACCCGGAGGACTACAAAGAAATGAGCAGTTCTTC; cdr3_aa: CASSQPGGLQRNEQFF
clone_size: once; j_call: TRBJ1-5; d_call: NA; v_call: TRBV23-1; cdr3_nt: TGCGCCAGCAGTCAACCCCAGACAGACTTTAGCAATCAGCCCCAGCATTTT; cdr3_aa: CASSQPQTDFSNQPQHF
clone_size: few; j_call: TRBJ1-3; d_call: NA; v_call: TRBV7-9; cdr3_nt: TGTGCCAGCAGCCCGACAGGAGGGTCTGGAAACACCATATATTTT; cdr3_aa: CASSPTGGSGNTIYF
clone_size: few; j_call: TRBJ1-2; d_call: NA; v_call: TRBV24-1; cdr3_nt: TGTGCCACCAGTGATTTGACAGATGGCTACACCTTC; cdr3_aa: CATSDLTDGYTF
clone_size: NA; j_call: TRBJ2-7; d_call: NA; v_call: TRBV14; cdr3_nt: TGTGCCAGCAGCCCCGGATTAAATAAAAAGGACGAGCAGTACTTC; cdr3_aa: CASSPGLNKKDEQYF
clone_size: NA; j_call: TRBJ2-7; d_call: NA; v_call: TRBV7-9; cdr3_nt: TGTGCCAGCAGCTTTCCCTTCGACAACGAGCAGTACTTC; cdr3_aa: CASSFPFDNEQYF
clone_size: NA; j_call: TRBJ2-7; d_call: NA; v_call: TRBV14; cdr3_nt: TGTGCCAGCAGCCAAGTTTGGGCTTCGGTAGGCGAGCAGTACTTC; cdr3_aa: CASSQVWASVGEQYF
clone_size: NA; j_call: TRBJ2-2; d_call: TRBD2; v_call: TRBV19; cdr3_nt: TGTGCCAGTAAAAACTATCTAGCGGGGAACACCGGGGAGCTGTTTTTT; cdr3_aa: CASKNYLAGNTGELFF
clone_size: NA; j_call: TRBJ1-2; d_call: NA; v_call: TRBV5-4; cdr3_nt: TGTGCCAGCAGCTTGGTACCAGGGAATGGCTACACCTTC; cdr3_aa: CASSLVPGNGYTF